Below are 18 T cell receptor beta chains sequenced from a single sample in a study of cytomegalovirus exposure and HLA in healthy donors. Primers for the PCR totalled 60 Vbeta and 13 Jbeta. The method was immunoSEQ multiplex PCR; TCRdb's version includes in-frame clones alone and lacks a portion of them. The table lists 190,000 or so clones, around four fifths of them singletons, with around 1.5% in the top ten. Sequenced material: PBMCs. These receptors were taken from a man aged 50-60 years in good health and CMV-seronegative.

Turning to this clone: This same CDR3 is encoded by further DNA sequences in the sample. This chain links TRBV6-5 with TRBJ2-7, with TRBD2 identical over 7 bases. Germline-derived CDR1 and CDR2 are MNHEY and SVGAGI. Germline trimming cut 6 bases from V and 2 bases from J; bases unmatched to any gene: 10. CDR3 size: 15 residues. The CDR3 region is CASSRQLAGAYEQYF. The CDR3 nucleotides read TGTGCCAGCAGCCGACAACTGGCGGGAGCCTACGAGCAGTACTTC.

The rearrangement links TRBV2 to TRBJ2-6; D is unresolved. CDR3 length equals 14 residues. Germline CDR1 SNHLY, CDR2 FYNNEI. Between the trimmed V and J ends, which lost 7 bases and 1 base, there was a span of 8 bases. CDR3 sequence (DNA): TGTGCCAGCACCATGACATCTGGGGCCAACGTCCTGACTTTC. Its protein is CASTMTSGANVLTF.

The J gene is TRBJ2-7, the V gene TRBV6-5, with a weak D call TRBD1 (5 bases). Looked up from germline, CDR1 is MNHEY and CDR2 is SVGAGI. This CDR3 spans 14 amino acids. V was pared by 6 bases and J by 0 bases, with 12 bases between. DNA of the CDR3: TGTGCCAGCAGGATAGACAGAGCCTCCTACGAGCAGTACTTC. Translated: CASRIDRASYEQYF.

This chain links TRBV7-3 with TRBJ1-2; 7 bases agree with TRBD1. V shed 4 bases, J shed 8 bases, and the junction held 7 bases outside the gene matches. This CDR3 spans 13 amino acids. The germline V gene has CDR1 SGHTA and CDR2 FQGTGA. The DNA of the CDR3 is TGTGCCAGCAGCTCGACCACAGGGGACGGCTACACCTTC. Protein product: CASSSTTGDGYTF.

J is TRBJ2-7 and V is TRBV19, with no clear D. The V and J ends lost 4 bases and 5 bases respectively, with 9 bases between them. Looked up from germline, CDR1 is LNHDA and CDR2 is SQIVND (reference sequence). This CDR3 is built from 12 residues. The CDR3 spells CASSNRFNEQYF. In DNA, the CDR3 is TGTGCCAGTAGTAACCGGTTCAACGAGCAGTACTTC.

The genes are TRBV7-2 and TRBJ1-2, with no clear D. This CDR3 has 12 residues. Trimming cost V 5 bases and J 8 bases, with 12 bases left between them. In germline, CDR1 is SGHTA, CDR2 FQGNSA. DNA of the CDR3: TGTGCCAGCAGCGCCGACTTCGGAGGCTACACCTTC. The encoded protein is CASSADFGGYTF.

This sequence joins TRBV2 and TRBJ1-5; 8 nucleotides align to TRBD1. The length of the CDR3 is 15 residues. Germline CDR1 SNHLY, CDR2 FYNNEI. V trimming: 7 bases; J trimming: 2 bases; junction bases outside the gene matches: 7. CDR3: CASIDRGGGNQPQHF. The CDR3 nucleotides are TGTGCCAGCATCGACAGGGGAGGGGGCAATCAGCCCCAGCATTTT.

This chain joins TRBV7-3 and TRBJ2-5; tentative D call: TRBD2 (6 bases). The CDR3 runs 15 residues. Trimming pared 5 bases from V and 5 bases from J, leaving 18 bases between. CDR1 SGHTA and CDR2 FQGTGA come from the germline V gene. CDR3 DNA: TGTGCCAGCAGCCGGACTTCCCTGGAGGGGGAGACCCAGTACTTC. This sequence encodes CASSRTSLEGETQYF.

V and J are TRBV4-1 and TRBJ2-7, with 11 bases that match TRBD2. This CDR3 is built from 16 residues. Germline CDR1 reads MGHRA; CDR2 reads YSYEKL. Trimming took 4 bases from V and 1 from J; bases not matched to a gene: 6. CDR3 sequence (DNA): TGCGCCAGCAGCCTTCAGACTAGCGGGAATTCCTACGAGCAGTACTTC. Its protein product is CASSLQTSGNSYEQYF.

V gene TRBV10-3 combines with J gene TRBJ2-5; 7 bases agree with TRBD2. The J call may be mistaken, given a closer DNA end match to TRBJ2-7. This CDR3 comprises 13 residues. Germline V CDR1 and CDR2: ENHRY, SYGVKD. CDR3 sequence: CAISEAGAYEQYF. The CDR3 DNA follows: TGTGCCATCAGTGAGGCGGGGGCCTACGAGCAGTACTTC.

V usage is TRBV5-4 and J usage is TRBJ2-1, with 7 nucleotides matching TRBD1. The CDR3 has 14 amino acids. The J segment lost 8 bases and the V segment lost 2 bases, leaving 7 bases of the junction unmatched. Germline assignment: CDR1 SGHNT and CDR2 YYREEE (reference sequence). The CDR3 DNA reads as TGTGCCAGCAGCTTTAAGACAGGGATCTATGAGCAGTTCTTC. Its translation: CASSFKTGIYEQFF.

CDR3 nucleotide sequence: TGTGCCAGCAGCCAAAGGACAGCTACATTGAACACTGAAGCTTTCTTT. Translation: CASSQRTATLNTEAFF. This chain joins TRBV7-2 and TRBJ1-1; the D gene is possibly TRBD1 (6 bases). The V end was cut by 5 bases, the J end by 0 bases, with 16 bases between. Germline CDR1 SGHTA, CDR2 FQGNSA. The CDR3 runs to 16 residues.

The J gene is TRBJ2-3, the V gene TRBV18, with 11 bases identical to TRBD2. This CDR3 is built from 16 residues. Germline values: CDR1 KGHSH, CDR2 LQKENI. Trimming took 4 bases from V and 2 from J; bases not matched to a gene: 5. DNA of the CDR3: TGTGCCAGCTCACTTTCTAGCGGGAGGACCACAGATACGCAGTATTTT. Amino acids: CASSLSSGRTTDTQYF.

This clone came up once. The J gene is TRBJ2-6, the V gene TRBV5-1; D is unresolved. Looked up from germline, CDR1 is SGHRS and CDR2 is YFSETQ. The V end was cut by 4 bases, the J end by 1 base, with 15 bases between. The CDR3 covers 17 residues. Here the CDR3 reads CASSPQPLVSGANVLTF. For the CDR3, the DNA is TGCGCCAGCAGCCCACAGCCTCTGGTTTCTGGGGCCAACGTCCTGACTTTC.

The DNA for the CDR3 is TGCGCCAGCAGCTTGGCCAGGAGACAGGGATTTCGTCCCTCCTACGAGCAGTACTTC. It yields the protein CASSLARRQGFRPSYEQYF. The V gene is TRBV5-1, the J gene TRBJ2-7; TRBD1 matches 7 bases. The germline V gene has CDR1 SGHRS and CDR2 YFSETQ. V dropped 0 bases and J dropped 0; count of bases not matched to a gene: 15. CDR3 length equals 19 residues.

V is TRBV19 and J is TRBJ1-1; D is undetermined. Germline V gene data show CDR1 as LNHDA and CDR2 as SQIVND (reference sequence). Trimming took 3 bases from V and 4 from J, leaving 12 bases between them. The CDR3 runs to 14 residues. The CDR3, as DNA: TGTGCCAGTAGTATTGCGGGGTTCCCCACTGAAGCTTTCTTT. As protein: CASSIAGFPTEAFF.

This chain links TRBV4-3 with TRBJ1-2; D gene unclear. V was cut by 3 bases and J by 4 bases, with 15 bases left in between. The germline gives CDR1 LGHNA, CDR2 YSLEER. The CDR3 contains 15 residues. The CDR3 sequence: CASSQATDWSYGYTF. The CDR3 coding sequence is TGCGCCAGCAGCCAGGCCACGGACTGGTCCTATGGCTACACCTTC.

V usage is TRBV29-1 and J usage is TRBJ2-1; 8 bases align to TRBD1. The V and J ends lost 4 bases and 7 bases, in that order; junction bases with no gene match: 6. The CDR3 spans 13 residues. Germline V lookup: CDR1 SQVTM, CDR2 ANQGSEA. The CDR3 sequence: CSVAQGARNEQFF. DNA of the CDR3: TGCAGCGTTGCCCAGGGGGCAAGGAATGAGCAGTTCTTC.